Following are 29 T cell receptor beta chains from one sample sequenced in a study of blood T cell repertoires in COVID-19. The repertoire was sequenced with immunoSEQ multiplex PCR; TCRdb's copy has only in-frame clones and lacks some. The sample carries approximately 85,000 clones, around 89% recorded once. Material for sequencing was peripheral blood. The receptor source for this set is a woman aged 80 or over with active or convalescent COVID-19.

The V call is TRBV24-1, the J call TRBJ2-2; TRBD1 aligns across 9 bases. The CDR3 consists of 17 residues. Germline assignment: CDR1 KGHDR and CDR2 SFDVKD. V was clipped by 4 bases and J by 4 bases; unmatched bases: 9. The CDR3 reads CATSDFEGTGLTGELFF. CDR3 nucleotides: TGTGCCACCAGTGACTTTGAAGGGACAGGGCTCACCGGGGAGCTGTTTTTT.

This CDR3 reads CASSYGLARDTQYF. The CDR3, as DNA: TGTGCCAGCAGTTACGGACTAGCACGGGATACGCAGTATTTT. The V call is TRBV6-5, the J call TRBJ2-3, with 8 bases fitting TRBD2. This CDR3 comprises 14 residues. V was pared by 2 bases and J by 6 bases, with 4 bases of the junction left unmatched. Germline loops: CDR1 MNHEY, CDR2 SVGAGI.

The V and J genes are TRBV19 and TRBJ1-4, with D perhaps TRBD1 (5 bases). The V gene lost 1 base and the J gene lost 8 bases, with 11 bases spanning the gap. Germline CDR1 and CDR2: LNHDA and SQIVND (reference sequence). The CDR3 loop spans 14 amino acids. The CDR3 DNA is TGTGCCAGTAGTATAGCAGGGCTTGGGGAAAAACTGTTTTTT. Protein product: CASSIAGLGEKLFF.

As DNA, the CDR3 is TGTGCCAGTAGTATTGCACGGACAGCCATCTACGAGCAGTACTTC. Translation gives CASSIARTAIYEQYF. The chain employs TRBV19 and TRBJ2-7, with D perhaps matching TRBD1 (6 bases). Per the germline V gene, CDR1 is LNHDA and CDR2 is SQIVND (reference sequence). V was cut by 3 bases and J by 3 bases, with 15 bases left in between. The CDR3 has 15 residues.

This CDR3 is CASSPGQGNTEAFF. CDR3 nucleotide sequence: TGTGCCAGCAGCCCAGGACAGGGGAACACTGAAGCTTTCTTT. The V and J genes are TRBV11-2 and TRBJ1-1; 8 bases map to TRBD1. The CDR3 length is 14 residues. The V gene end was trimmed by 5 bases and the J gene end by 1 base; junction bases not matched to a gene: 3. Germline V gene lookup returns CDR1 SGHAT and CDR2 FQNNGV.

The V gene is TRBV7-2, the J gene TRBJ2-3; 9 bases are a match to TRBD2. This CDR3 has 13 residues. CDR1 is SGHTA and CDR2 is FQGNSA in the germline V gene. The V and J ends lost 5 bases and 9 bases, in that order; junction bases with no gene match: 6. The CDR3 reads CASSDGTSRTQYF. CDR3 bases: TGTGCCAGCAGCGACGGGACTAGCAGGACGCAGTATTTT.

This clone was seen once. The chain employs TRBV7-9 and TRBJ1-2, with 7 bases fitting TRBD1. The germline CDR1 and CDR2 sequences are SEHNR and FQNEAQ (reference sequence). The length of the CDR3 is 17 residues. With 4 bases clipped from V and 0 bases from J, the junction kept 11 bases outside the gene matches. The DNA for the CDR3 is TGTGCCAGCAGCTACGTCTCGACAGGGTTAGCTAACTATGGCTACACCTTC. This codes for CASSYVSTGLANYGYTF.

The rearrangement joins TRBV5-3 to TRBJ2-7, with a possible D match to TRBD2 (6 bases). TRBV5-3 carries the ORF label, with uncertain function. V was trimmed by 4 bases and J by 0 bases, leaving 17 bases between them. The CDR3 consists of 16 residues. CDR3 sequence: CARSITSGLLSYEQYF. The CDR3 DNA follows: TGTGCCAGAAGCATTACTTCGGGACTTCTCTCCTACGAGCAGTACTTC.

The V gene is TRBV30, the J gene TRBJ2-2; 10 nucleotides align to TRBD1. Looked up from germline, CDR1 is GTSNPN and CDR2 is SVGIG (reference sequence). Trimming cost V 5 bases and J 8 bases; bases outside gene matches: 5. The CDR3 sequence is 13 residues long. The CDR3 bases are TGTGCCTGGGACAGGGGGCTCGCAGGGGAGCTGTTTTTT. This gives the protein CAWDRGLAGELFF.

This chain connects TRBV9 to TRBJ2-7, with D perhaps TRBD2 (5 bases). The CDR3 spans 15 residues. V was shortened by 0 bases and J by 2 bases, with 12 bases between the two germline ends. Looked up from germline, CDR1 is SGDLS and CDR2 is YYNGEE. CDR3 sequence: CASSVAPGSTYEQYF. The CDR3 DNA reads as TGTGCCAGCAGCGTAGCTCCGGGATCCACCTACGAGCAGTACTTC.

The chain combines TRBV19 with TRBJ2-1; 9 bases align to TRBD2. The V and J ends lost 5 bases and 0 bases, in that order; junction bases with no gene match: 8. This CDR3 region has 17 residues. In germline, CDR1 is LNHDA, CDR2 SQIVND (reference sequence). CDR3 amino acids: CASSPLTSGLSYNEQFF. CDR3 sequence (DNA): TGTGCCAGTAGTCCCCTGACTAGCGGACTCTCCTACAATGAGCAGTTCTTC.

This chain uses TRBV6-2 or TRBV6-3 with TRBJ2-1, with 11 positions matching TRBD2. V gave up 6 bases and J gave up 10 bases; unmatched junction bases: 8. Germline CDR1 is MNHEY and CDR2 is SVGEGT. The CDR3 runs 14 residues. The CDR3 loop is CASSLGLAGGEQFF. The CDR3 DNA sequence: TGTGCCAGCAGCCTTGGACTAGCGGGTGGGGAGCAGTTCTTC.

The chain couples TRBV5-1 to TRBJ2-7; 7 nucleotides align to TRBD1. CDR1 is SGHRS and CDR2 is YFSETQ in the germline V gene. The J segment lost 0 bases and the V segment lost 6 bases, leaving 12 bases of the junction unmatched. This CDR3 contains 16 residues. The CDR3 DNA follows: TGCGCCAGCACCCGGTTGGGGACAGAGAGCTCCTACGAGCAGTACTTC. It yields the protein CASTRLGTESSYEQYF.

The CDR3 spells CASSPLGGGTGELFF. The CDR3 nucleotides are TGTGCCAGCAGCCCCCTTGGCGGCGGCACCGGGGAGCTGTTTTTT. V and J are TRBV11-3 and TRBJ2-2; D is ambiguous. This CDR3 contains 15 residues. Trimming shortened V by 5 bases and J by 4 bases, and 14 bases separated the two germline ends. Germline V gives CDR1 SGHNT, CDR2 YENEEA.

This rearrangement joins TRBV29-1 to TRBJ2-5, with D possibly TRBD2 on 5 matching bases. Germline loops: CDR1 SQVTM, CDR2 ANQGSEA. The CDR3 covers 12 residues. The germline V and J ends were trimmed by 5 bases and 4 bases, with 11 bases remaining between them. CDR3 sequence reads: CSVLREGETQYF. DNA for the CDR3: TGCAGCGTTTTACGGGAAGGAGAGACCCAGTACTTC.

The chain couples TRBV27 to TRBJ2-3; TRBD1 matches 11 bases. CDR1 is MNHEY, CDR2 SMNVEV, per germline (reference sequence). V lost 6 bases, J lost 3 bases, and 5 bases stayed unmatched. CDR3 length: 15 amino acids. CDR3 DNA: TGTGCCAGCAGAGGACAGGGGGCTAGAACAGATACGCAGTATTTT. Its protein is CASRGQGARTDTQYF.

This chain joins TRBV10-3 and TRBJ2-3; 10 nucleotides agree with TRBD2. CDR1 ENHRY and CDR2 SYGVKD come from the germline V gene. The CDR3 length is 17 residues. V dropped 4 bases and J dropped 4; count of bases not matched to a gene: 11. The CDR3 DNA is TGTGCCATCAGTGCGCACGCTAGCGGGAGTCTCCCAGATACGCAGTATTTT. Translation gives CAISAHASGSLPDTQYF.

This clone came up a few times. CDR3 region: CASSQVSLAAPDTQYF. DNA of the CDR3: TGTGCCAGCAGCCAAGTGAGCCTAGCGGCCCCGGATACGCAGTATTTT. The chain recombines TRBV3-1 (or the pseudogene TRBV3-2) with TRBJ2-3; 7 bases line up with TRBD2. This CDR3 comprises 16 residues. Germline assignment: CDR1 LGHDT and CDR2 YNNKEL (reference sequence). The V segment lost 1 base and the J segment 6 bases; nucleotides outside the gene matches: 10.

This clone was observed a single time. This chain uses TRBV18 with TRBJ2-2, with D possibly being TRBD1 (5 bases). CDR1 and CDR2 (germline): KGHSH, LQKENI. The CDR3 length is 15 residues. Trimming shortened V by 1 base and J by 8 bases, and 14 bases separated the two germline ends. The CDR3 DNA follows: TGTGCCAGCTCACCACGGTCTCAGGGTCTAGGGGAGCTGTTTTTT. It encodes CASSPRSQGLGELFF.

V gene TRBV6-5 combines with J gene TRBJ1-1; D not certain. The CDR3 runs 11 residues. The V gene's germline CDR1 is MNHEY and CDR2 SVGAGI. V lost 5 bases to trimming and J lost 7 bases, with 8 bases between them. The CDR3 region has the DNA TGTGCCAGCAGTCTAAGCCGTGAAGCTTTCTTT. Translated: CASSLSREAFF.

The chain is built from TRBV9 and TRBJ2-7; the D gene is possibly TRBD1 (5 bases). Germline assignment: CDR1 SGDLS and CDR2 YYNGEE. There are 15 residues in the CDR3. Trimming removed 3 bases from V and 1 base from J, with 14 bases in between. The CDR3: CASSETQDRSYEQYF. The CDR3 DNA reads TGTGCCAGCAGCGAAACCCAAGACAGATCCTACGAGCAGTACTTC.

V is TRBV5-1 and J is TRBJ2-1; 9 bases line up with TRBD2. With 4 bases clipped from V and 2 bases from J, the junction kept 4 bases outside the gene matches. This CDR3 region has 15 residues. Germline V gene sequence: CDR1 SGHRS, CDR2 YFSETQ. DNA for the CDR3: TGCGCCAGCAGCCTCGCTAGCGGGACCTACAATGAGCAGTTCTTC. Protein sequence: CASSLASGTYNEQFF.

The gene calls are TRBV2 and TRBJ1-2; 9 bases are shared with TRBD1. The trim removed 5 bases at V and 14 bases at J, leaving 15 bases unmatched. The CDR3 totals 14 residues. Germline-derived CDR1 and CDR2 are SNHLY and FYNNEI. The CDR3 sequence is CASSLQGALLEETF. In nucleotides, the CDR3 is TGTGCCAGCAGTCTACAGGGGGCCCTCTTAGAAGAAACCTTC. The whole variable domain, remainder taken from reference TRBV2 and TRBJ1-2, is EPEVTQTPSHQVTQMGQEVILRCVPISNHLYFYWYRQILGQKVEFLVSFYNNEISEKSEIFDDQFSVERPDGSNFTLKIRSTKLEDSAMYFCASSLQGALLEETFGSGTRLTVV.

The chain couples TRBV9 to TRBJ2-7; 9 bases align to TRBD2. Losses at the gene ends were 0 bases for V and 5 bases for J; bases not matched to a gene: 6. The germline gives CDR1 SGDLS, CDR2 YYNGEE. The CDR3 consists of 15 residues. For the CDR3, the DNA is TGTGCCAGCAGCGTAGGTAGCGGGAGAGGTAACGAGCAGTACTTC. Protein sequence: CASSVGSGRGNEQYF.

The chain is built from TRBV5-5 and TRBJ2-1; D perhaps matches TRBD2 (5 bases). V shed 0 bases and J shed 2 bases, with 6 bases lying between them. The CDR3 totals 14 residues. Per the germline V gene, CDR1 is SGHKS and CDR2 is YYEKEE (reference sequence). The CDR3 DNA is TGTGCCAGCAGCTTGGCTAGCACCTACAATGAGCAGTTCTTC. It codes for CASSLASTYNEQFF.

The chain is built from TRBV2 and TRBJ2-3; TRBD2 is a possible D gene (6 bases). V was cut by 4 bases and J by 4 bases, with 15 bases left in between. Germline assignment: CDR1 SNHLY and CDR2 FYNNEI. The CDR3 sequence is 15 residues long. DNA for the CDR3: TGTGCCAGCAGTGCCTTGAGACTAGGGGCAGATACGCAGTATTTT. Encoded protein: CASSALRLGADTQYF. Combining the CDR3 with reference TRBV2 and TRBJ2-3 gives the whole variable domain EPEVTQTPSHQVTQMGQEVILRCVPISNHLYFYWYRQILGQKVEFLVSFYNNEISEKSEIFDDQFSVERPDGSNFTLKIRSTKLEDSAMYFCASSALRLGADTQYFGPGTRLTVL.

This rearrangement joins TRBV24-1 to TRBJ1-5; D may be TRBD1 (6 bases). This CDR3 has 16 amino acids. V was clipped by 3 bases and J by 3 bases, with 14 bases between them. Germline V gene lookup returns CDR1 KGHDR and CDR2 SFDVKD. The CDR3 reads CATSDEQGGPNQPQHF. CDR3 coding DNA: TGTGCCACCAGTGATGAACAGGGTGGCCCCAATCAGCCCCAGCATTTT.

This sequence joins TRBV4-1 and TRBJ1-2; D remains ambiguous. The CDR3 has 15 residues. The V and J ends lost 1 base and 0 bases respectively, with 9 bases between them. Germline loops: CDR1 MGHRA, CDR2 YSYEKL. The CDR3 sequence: CASSQVRGSNYGYTF. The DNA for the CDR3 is TGCGCCAGCAGCCAAGTTCGGGGATCTAACTATGGCTACACCTTC.

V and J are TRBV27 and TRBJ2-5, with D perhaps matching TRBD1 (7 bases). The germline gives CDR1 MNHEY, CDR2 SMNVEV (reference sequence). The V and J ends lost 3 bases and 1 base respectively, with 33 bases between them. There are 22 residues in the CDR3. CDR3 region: CASSFRGQGRGRRGDTQETQYF. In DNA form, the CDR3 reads TGTGCCAGCAGTTTTAGGGGGCAGGGAAGAGGCCGGAGGGGGGATACCCAAGAGACCCAGTACTTC.